One sample yielded the 30 T cell receptor beta chains listed below, sequenced in a study of CD8 T cells in cerebrospinal fluid in Alzheimer's disease. From the 10x single-cell sequencing reads, TCRdb lists one entry per CDR3 protein and no DNA. The sample is made up of about 1,400 distinct CDR3 sequences, and the top ten hold approximately 20% of it. Sequenced sample: cerebrospinal fluid. The receptors here all came from a human donor with mild cognitive impairment.

According to its frequency, this clonotype is large (0.1 to 1%). The J gene is TRBJ2-1, the V gene TRBV9; no DNA is available, so the TRBD1 call from TCRdb remains unchecked. The CDR3 is 14 amino acids. The germline gives CDR1 SGDLS, CDR2 YYNGEE. CDR3 amino acids: CASSGQVGTVEQFF. Supplemented by reference TRBV9 and TRBJ2-1, the full variable domain reads DSGVTQTPKHLITATGQRVTLRCSPRSGDLSVYWYQQSLDQGLQFLIQYYNGEERAKGNILERFSAQQFPDLHSELNLSSLELGDSALYFCASSGQVGTVEQFFGPGTRLTVL.

This sequence joins TRBV30 and TRBJ1-6; no DNA is available, so the TRBD1 call from TCRdb remains unchecked. CDR3 length equals 19 residues. Germline CDR1 and CDR2: GTSNPN and SVGIG (reference sequence). The CDR3 loop is CAWSVLKTRNRDRNSPLHF.

Measured by frequency, this clonotype is medium-sized. The V gene is TRBV20-1, the J gene TRBJ2-7; TCRdb indicates TRBD1, and absent DNA this call remains unverified. CDR1 is DFQATT and CDR2 is SNEGSKA in the germline V gene (reference sequence). The CDR3 runs to 13 residues. The chain's CDR3 is CSASRGDSYEQYF.

This chain joins TRBV6-1 and TRBJ1-5. This CDR3 spans 15 amino acids. Germline CDR1 MNHNS, CDR2 SASEGT. This CDR3 reads CASSSGTSFSEPQHF.

The rearrangement joins TRBV20-1 to TRBJ1-4; TCRdb lists TRBD1, though no DNA is available to test this call. Germline CDR1 reads DFQATT; CDR2 reads SNEGSKA (reference sequence). This CDR3 has 14 amino acids. CDR3 amino acids: CSAREGTGGEKLFF.

By frequency, this clonotype registers medium-sized. CDR3 region: CAIGVPGSYNEQFF. The V gene is TRBV10-3, the J gene TRBJ2-1. The CDR3 contains 14 residues. The germline V gene encodes CDR1 ENHRY and CDR2 SYGVKD.

This rearrangement joins TRBV28 to TRBJ1-1. CDR1 is MDHEN, CDR2 SYDVKM, per germline. The CDR3 spans 13 residues. The CDR3 protein is CATQGTAYTEAFF.

V gene TRBV30 combines with J gene TRBJ1-5. Looked up from germline, CDR1 is GTSNPN and CDR2 is SVGIG (reference sequence). The CDR3 has 14 amino acids. The CDR3 here is CAWSVFSSNQPQHF.

The chain carries TRBV5-3 and TRBJ1-1; the TCRdb call, TRBD1, lacks DNA for checking. TRBV5-3 is an ORF, and what it does is uncertain. CDR3 length: 17 amino acids. The CDR3 spells CARSPNRPTGMNTEAFF.

This clonotype is classed as medium-sized by frequency. The gene calls are TRBV21-1 and TRBJ2-5; the TCRdb call, TRBD1, lacks DNA for checking. TRBV21-1 counts as a pseudogene. The length of the CDR3 is 19 residues. The CDR3 sequence: CASSKEGSFVTGVDETQYF.

This chain links TRBV18 with TRBJ2-6; the D call from TCRdb, TRBD1, cannot be confirmed without DNA. The CDR3 consists of 16 residues. The germline gives CDR1 KGHSH, CDR2 LQKENI. CDR3 region: CASSPPYRAGANVLTF.

The chain recombines TRBV7-2 with TRBJ1-2; with no DNA, the TCRdb D assignment of TRBD1 cannot be verified. CDR3 length: 14 amino acids. From germline, CDR1 is SGHTA and CDR2 FQGNSA. The CDR3 loop is CASSLRDTNYGYTF.

Frequency places this clonotype as large. The chain has TRBV19 and TRBJ1-1; the TCRdb D gene call, TRBD1, has no DNA to confirm it. Germline V gives CDR1 LNHDA, CDR2 SQIVND (reference sequence). There are 14 residues in the CDR3. The CDR3 protein is CASSIRGPATEAFF.

This clonotype is deemed medium-sized (0.01 to 0.1%) by its frequency. The chain has TRBV20-1 and TRBJ2-3; TCRdb lists TRBD2, though no DNA is available to test this call. The germline V gene encodes CDR1 DFQATT and CDR2 SNEGSKA (reference sequence). There are 15 residues in the CDR3. CDR3 protein: CSARRTSGTGDTQYF.

The rearrangement joins TRBV29-1 to TRBJ2-1; as DNA is missing, the TRBD1 call by TCRdb cannot be tested. The germline V gene has CDR1 SQVTM and CDR2 ANQGSEA. There are 15 residues in the CDR3. The CDR3: CSVDLLGGTYNEQFF.

The V call is TRBV6-2 or TRBV6-3, the J call TRBJ1-1; lacking DNA, the TRBD1 call made by TCRdb goes unchecked. Germline CDR1 and CDR2: MNHEY and SVGEGT. The CDR3 is 17 residues long. Here the CDR3 reads CASRTPGQGRGRTEAFF.

This clonotype is called medium-sized based on its frequency. The chain links TRBV28 to TRBJ2-3; checking the TCRdb D call of TRBD2 is not possible without DNA. This CDR3 has 17 residues. CDR1 is MDHEN and CDR2 is SYDVKM in the germline V gene. The CDR3 region is CASSSVWERESPDTQYF.

The chain uses TRBV27 and TRBJ1-2; TCRdb picks TRBD1, but there is no DNA to check that call. Germline V gene sequence: CDR1 MNHEY, CDR2 SMNVEV (reference sequence). The CDR3 is 15 amino acids. The chain's CDR3 is CASSHRQGVHWGYTF.

By frequency, this clonotype registers medium-sized. This chain connects TRBV24-1 to TRBJ2-5; TCRdb names TRBD1, which stays unverified in the absence of DNA. Per the germline V gene, CDR1 is KGHDR and CDR2 is SFDVKD. The CDR3 extends over 14 amino acids. The CDR3 here is CATSDRDPVETQYF.

By frequency, this clonotype registers large. The V and J genes are TRBV20-1 and TRBJ2-3. This CDR3 region has 15 residues. Germline-derived CDR1 and CDR2 are DFQATT and SNEGSKA (reference sequence). The CDR3 reads CSAVSMETSTDTQYF.

Measured by frequency, this clonotype is medium-sized. The chain is built from TRBV7-2 and TRBJ2-7. CDR3 length: 15 amino acids. Germline V CDR1 and CDR2: SGHTA, FQGNSA. CDR3 in amino acids: CASSTEVTAGHEQYF.

V usage is TRBV30 and J usage is TRBJ2-3; TCRdb's D call, TRBD1, is unchecked because there is no DNA. This CDR3 has 13 amino acids. Germline-derived CDR1 and CDR2 are GTSNPN and SVGIG (reference sequence). CDR3 residues: CAWSADTTDTQYF.

This clonotype shows up as large (0.1 to 1%) by frequency. J is TRBJ2-2 and V is TRBV12-3 or TRBV12-4; no DNA is available, so the TRBD1 call from TCRdb remains unchecked. The CDR3 contains 15 residues. CDR3 residues: CASSPGGTNTGELFF.

Frequency places this clonotype as large. The CDR3: CSARASDRGFGEQYF. The chain joins TRBV20-1 to TRBJ2-7; TCRdb returns TRBD1, unconfirmable since there is no DNA. The CDR3 is made up of 15 amino acids. Germline-derived CDR1 and CDR2 are DFQATT and SNEGSKA (reference sequence).

This clonotype is deemed medium-sized by its frequency. The chain joins TRBV7-9 to TRBJ1-1; checking the TCRdb D call of TRBD1 is not possible without DNA. The CDR3 sequence is 13 residues long. Germline lookup yields CDR1 SEHNR and CDR2 FQNEAQ (reference sequence). The CDR3 reads CASSGLVQGVAFF.

The chain is built from TRBV11-2 and TRBJ2-7; TCRdb proposes TRBD1, but this gene call is untestable without DNA. This CDR3 spans 15 amino acids. Per the germline V gene, CDR1 is SGHAT and CDR2 is FQNNGV. Here the CDR3 reads CASSSRTGGKYEQYF.

CDR3 protein: CASSYGQGSTEAFF. The rearrangement joins TRBV25-1 to TRBJ1-1. Germline V CDR1 and CDR2: MGHDK, SYGVNS. The CDR3 is made up of 14 amino acids. The full variable domain, its missing parts supplied by reference TRBV25-1 and TRBJ1-1, is EADIYQTPRYLVIGTGKKITLECSQTMGHDKMYWYQQDPGMELHLIHYSYGVNSTEKGDLSSESTVSRIRTEHFPLTLESARPSHTSQYLCASSYGQGSTEAFFGQGTRLTVV.

This clonotype shows up as medium-sized (0.01 to 0.1%) by frequency. This CDR3 is CSAREAAGGPTDTQYF. The genes are TRBV20-1 and TRBJ2-3; TCRdb returns TRBD2, unconfirmable since there is no DNA. CDR1 is DFQATT, CDR2 SNEGSKA, per germline (reference sequence). This CDR3 spans 16 amino acids.

This chain joins TRBV28 and TRBJ1-5; TCRdb returns TRBD1, unconfirmable since there is no DNA. This CDR3 region has 12 residues. Per germline, CDR1 MDHEN and CDR2 SYDVKM. This chain's CDR3 is CASRTGYQPQHF.

This clonotype ranks as medium-sized in terms of frequency. CDR3 region: CASSYLVAGAIEEGTDTQYF. The rearrangement uses TRBV6-5 and TRBJ2-3; with no DNA, the TCRdb D assignment of TRBD2 cannot be verified. The length of the CDR3 is 20 residues. CDR1 is MNHEY, CDR2 SVGAGI, per germline.